This T cell receptor (beta chain) derives from a study of cytomegalovirus exposure and HLA in healthy donors. The study, taken as a whole, reports: Several of the most significant clusters appeared linked to common viral pathogens, based on a later analysis.

The CDR3 sequence is 16 residues long. V shed 5 bases and J shed 4 bases, with 20 bases lying between them. Germline CDR1 and CDR2: SGHAT and FQNNGV. Donors counted as nominally healthy when sampled, yet unrecorded immune exposures were likely. The primer mix had 60 Vbeta and 13 Jbeta primers. Assay used: immunoSEQ multiplex PCR; TCRdb lists only in-frame clones, some missing. The sample comprises 90,000 to 120,000 clones, 82% of which are singletons, and 2% to 3% rests with the top ten. As for this clone: The antigen remains unidentified.

The V gene is TRBV11-2, the J gene TRBJ1-1; a possible D gene is TRBD1 (6 bases). Sequencing was carried out using PBMCs. The sequence was obtained from a man aged 25 to 40 in good health and CMV-seropositive. The DNA for the CDR3 is TGTGCCAGCAGCGGGTGGGGGGGCAGGGAGGGCACTGAAGCTTTCTTT. Its protein is CASSGWGGREGTEAFF.